The entry below describes one TCR beta chain. The germline gives CDR1 SGHRS, CDR2 YFSETQ. CDR3 size: 16 residues. V lost 4 bases and J lost 7; bases outside the gene matches: 10. As handled by the study authors: Quantification of nucleated cells was approximated via reference gene primer amplification. Assay used: immunoSEQ multiplex PCR; TCRdb lists only in-frame clones, some missing. The V and J calls and clone size are taken from that table; D and trimming were inferred from the DNA. The table lists tens of thousands of clones, 75% to 95% of them singletons, with approximately 6.2% in the top ten. This sample is drawn from a study of blood T cell repertoires in COVID-19. About the research overall: Sites across the United States, Italy and Spain contributed samples from acute and convalescent COVID-19. T cells, B-cell-depleted T cells, or PBMCs supplied cDNA or gDNA.

The chain links TRBV5-1 to TRBJ2-1; 11 positions agree with TRBD2. The receptor was derived from a man in his forties with acute or convalescent COVID-19. Sequencing was done on a sample of peripheral blood. The CDR3 reads CASSPDSGRAGNEQFF. In nucleotides, the CDR3 is TGCGCCAGCAGCCCCGATAGCGGGAGGGCCGGGAATGAGCAGTTCTTC.